What follows are 9 T cell receptor beta chains derived from one specimen sequenced in a study of cytomegalovirus exposure and HLA in healthy donors. The PCR had 60 Vbeta and 13 Jbeta primers. TCRdb's copy holds only in-frame clones and misses some; the assay was immunoSEQ multiplex PCR. Of about 130,000 clones in the sample, around three quarters were seen once. Sample: PBMCs. These receptors were obtained from a man aged 35 to 55 in good health and CMV-seronegative.

The rearrangement uses TRBV4-1 and TRBJ1-1; D unclear. The CDR3 loop spans 14 amino acids. V was pared by 2 bases and J by 0 bases, with 7 bases between. The germline V gene encodes CDR1 MGHRA and CDR2 YSYEKL. CDR3 bases: TGCGCCAGCAGCCAACGAAACATGAACACTGAAGCTTTCTTT. This gives the protein CASSQRNMNTEAFF.

The rearrangement links TRBV6-9 to TRBJ1-4; D ambiguous. The CDR3 spans 16 residues. CDR1 is MNHGY and CDR2 is SVAAGI in the germline V gene. V lost 8 bases and J lost 8, with 24 bases in between. The CDR3 here is CASPYGREAEGEKLFF. CDR3 coding DNA: TGTGCCAGCCCCTACGGGAGGGAAGCGGAGGGCGAAAAACTGTTTTTT.

This chain joins TRBV19 and TRBJ2-6; D unresolved. The length of the CDR3 is 11 residues. Germline lookup yields CDR1 LNHDA and CDR2 SQIVND (reference sequence). Trimming shortened V by 10 bases and J by 1 base, and 2 bases separated the two germline ends. The CDR3 DNA follows: TGTGCCACATCTGGGGCCAACGTCCTGACTTTC. This gives the protein CATSGANVLTF.

The J gene is TRBJ1-3, the V gene TRBV11-2; possible D gene TRBD1, 5 bases. Germline loops: CDR1 SGHAT, CDR2 FQNNGV. The CDR3 is 16 residues long. V was pared by 5 bases and J by 3 bases, with 17 bases between. In DNA, the CDR3 is TGTGCCAGCAGCGACGGCGGGGACCAATTTGGAAACACCATATATTTT. Translated, it gives CASSDGGDQFGNTIYF.

The table lists this clone with a few counts. The CDR3 sequence: CASSIDFRRTRHF. CDR3 coding DNA: TGTGCCAGTAGTATCGACTTTAGGCGGACTCGGCATTTT. The J gene is TRBJ1-5, the V gene TRBV19, with no clear D. The V gene's germline CDR1 is LNHDA and CDR2 SQIVND (reference sequence). Trimming pared 3 bases from V and 15 bases from J, leaving 18 bases between. The CDR3 covers 13 residues.

V gene TRBV19 combines with J gene TRBJ2-3, with TRBD1 matching over 8 bases. The CDR3 is 15 residues long. The V segment lost 6 bases and the J segment 2 bases; nucleotides outside the gene matches: 7. Germline CDR1 reads LNHDA; CDR2 reads SQIVND (reference sequence). CDR3 nucleotides: TGTGCCAGTAGCCAAGGACAGGGAGTCACAGATACGCAGTATTTT. Its translation is CASSQGQGVTDTQYF.

The genes are TRBV4-2 and TRBJ1-2; D not certain. Trimming took 2 bases from V and 4 from J, leaving 14 bases between them. This CDR3 region has 15 residues. Per the germline V gene, CDR1 is LGHNA and CDR2 is YNFKEQ. CDR3 sequence reads: CASSQTQTMLYGYTF. CDR3 bases: TGTGCCAGCAGCCAAACACAGACAATGCTCTATGGCTACACCTTC.

The chain joins TRBV27 to TRBJ1-6; D remains unclear. Germline V gene sequence: CDR1 MNHEY, CDR2 SMNVEV (reference sequence). V was trimmed by 6 bases and J by 0 bases, leaving 15 bases between them. This CDR3 has 17 amino acids. The chain's CDR3 is CASRSWQVGSYNSPLHF. As DNA, the CDR3 is TGTGCCAGCAGGTCTTGGCAGGTCGGCTCCTATAATTCACCCCTCCACTTT.

The chain employs TRBV27 and TRBJ1-1; 7 nucleotides match TRBD1. CDR3 length equals 15 residues. In germline, CDR1 is MNHEY, CDR2 SMNVEV (reference sequence). The J segment lost 7 bases and the V segment lost 7 bases, leaving 15 bases of the junction unmatched. CDR3 coding DNA: TGTGCCAGCATGTTTACAGGGGCGAGATTCGGTGAAGCTTTCTTT. Its protein product is CASMFTGARFGEAFF.